This TCR beta chain was profiled in a study of T cell responses to AZD1222 COVID-19 vaccine. Using immunoSEQ multiplex PCR, the repertoire was profiled, and TCRdb retains in-frame clones only, with some absent. The sample has 100,000 or so clones, 80% to 90% seen once. The sequences come from peripheral blood, collected 28 days after the second AZD1222 dose. The sequence derives from an adult who received the AZD1222 COVID-19 vaccine.

CDR3 nucleotides: TGTGCCACCTGGGGCACAGGGGTGGGAGCGACGGGCGAGCAGTACTTC. Protein product: CATWGTGVGATGEQYF. This chain links TRBV24-1 with TRBJ2-7; the match to TRBD1 covers 7 bases. The J segment lost 6 bases and the V segment lost 9 bases, leaving 19 bases of the junction unmatched. From germline, CDR1 is KGHDR and CDR2 SFDVKD. CDR3 length: 16 amino acids.